The TCR beta chain under discussion was sequenced for a study of blood T cell repertoires in COVID-19 (TCRdb year 2020). For the wider study: The collaborator samples originated in the United States, Italy and Spain and spanned the acute and convalescent phases of COVID-19. The prospective study material was composed of cDNA or gDNA derived from T cells, B-cell-depleted T cells, or PBMCs. Deeply sampled blood TCRbeta repertoires from subjects exposed to, actively infected with, or recovered from COVID-19 were included in the dataset. The repertoires were made available in a free public database intended to serve as a resource for research on the immune response to SARS-CoV-2. The samples were drawn from the first 160 participants of the ongoing ImmuneRACE study and from 950 to 1,500 subjects provided by 6 global collaborators. Sample metadata almost always included a de-identified subject ID, COVID-19 status, age in years and sex. Where available, HLA class I and class II types were taken from metadata supplied by the sample provider and were not determined by assay-based typing. General findings and caveats noted by the study authors: The quantity of clinical and demographic metadata differed by source and by participant and was supplied without curation.

The collaborating institutions used their own protocols to collect whole blood in K2EDTA tubes. For TCRbeta analysis, collaborators shipped samples as frozen whole blood, isolated PBMCs, or DNA extracted from either of those sample types. TCRbeta CDR3 regions were amplified from genomic DNA using the immunoSEQ Assay, a bias-controlled multiplex PCR. For the original study's pipeline: Nucleated cell counts per sample were estimated from amplification of reference gene primers within the assay. To quantify the absolute abundance of each unique TCRbeta CDR3 rearrangement, sequence reads were collapsed and filtered. For each sample, productive Simpson clonality was calculated as the square root of Simpson's diversity index across productive rearrangements. The clones in this table, taken by TCRdb from immuneACCESS, are in-frame only. Not every clone is retained; where verified, under half of the shortfall comes from an unresolved V gene, and the cause of the rest is unknown. V and J calls and clone size are those listed in that table; D and trimming were worked out from the DNA. Counted in this sample were fewer than 120,000 clones; 76% of them appeared once. The ten largest clones take up 3.8% of the sample.

With regard to this clone: No cognate antigen has been identified for it. Base qualities were left out, and no much larger clone turns up one base away.

The sequence came from a woman aged 80 or over with acute or convalescent COVID-19. The material sequenced was peripheral blood.

The nucleotide sequence reads as follows: TGCGCCAGCAGCCTGGGGACAGGGGCCCGTAATGAAAAACTGTTTTTT. Protein translation: CASSLGTGARNEKLFF. The chain links TRBV5-1 with TRBJ1-4; 10 central bases correspond to TRBD1. The CDR1 and CDR2 encoded by the germline V gene are SGHRS and YFSETQ. The CDR3 runs 16 residues from the cysteine to the phenylalanine. CDR3 DNA is the only sequence kept; it has 48 bases, read in frame from the first base. Germline trimming amounts to 4 bases on V and 4 bases on J, with 7 as the count of junction bases outside the gene matches.